The 3 T cell receptor beta chains below were found in one sample sequenced in a study of beta chain features in type 1 diabetes (dated by TCRdb to 2016 to 2019). Library method: the immunoSEQ multiplex PCR assay. The High Capacity cDNA Reverse Transcription Kit was used to reverse transcribe all of the isolated RNA, meaning that expressed TCRB transcripts were what got sequenced. Drawn from immuneACCESS, this table holds only the in-frame rearrangements with V and J called that TCRdb kept. Clones are partly lost; checked studies trace under half to an unresolved V gene and leave the rest unexplained. A total of 630,000 or so clones appear in this sample, 11% to 15% of them only once. The ten largest clones capture roughly 0.04% of the sample. Paper-wide results and their limitations: A moderate but significant shortening of TCRB CDR3 length was observed in type 1 diabetes patients in all four CD4+ subsets.

These receptors have no identified antigens. The sequenced sample was naive CD4+ T cells from blood. The sample's cell subset or site label is to be understood as: true naive CD4+ T cells. These receptors all stem from a young man with type 1 diabetes.

CDR3 coding DNA: TGCGCCAGCAGCTCCGGGACAGGGGGAGGTGCAGAGACCCAGTACTTC. Protein: CASSSGTGGGAETQYF. The J gene is TRBJ2-5, the V gene TRBV5-1; 11 positions match TRBD1. Trimming cost V 3 bases and J 4 bases; bases outside gene matches: 8. The CDR3 covers 16 residues. CDR1 SGHRS and CDR2 YFSETQ come from the germline V gene. Looking up the rest from reference TRBV5-1 and TRBJ2-5 gives the full variable domain: KAGVTQTPRYLIKTRGQQVTLSCSPISGHRSVSWYQQTPGQGLQFLFEYFSETQRNKGNFPGRFSGRQFSNSRSEMNVSTLELGDSALYLCASSSGTGGGAETQYFGPGTRLLVL.

The gene calls are TRBV7-6 and TRBJ2-3; D remains unclear. CDR1 SGHVS and CDR2 FNYEAQ come from the germline V gene. The V end was cut by 1 base, the J end by 7 bases, with 3 bases between. The CDR3 runs 11 residues. DNA of the CDR3: TGTGCCAGCAGCTTAGGGAATACGCAGTATTTT. It encodes CASSLGNTQYF.

The chain carries TRBV4-1 and TRBJ1-3, with TRBD1 as a possible D gene (6 bases). The ends were cut back, 6 bases at V and 4 bases at J, with 28 bases in the middle. CDR1 is MGHRA and CDR2 is YSYEKL in the germline V gene. The CDR3 is made up of 19 amino acids. CDR3 in amino acids: CASSHTSIRNRVSGNTIYF. CDR3 nucleotides: TGCGCCAGCAGTCATACGTCCATCCGGAACAGGGTCTCGGGAAACACCATATATTTT.